Each of the 24 T cell receptor beta chains below was sequenced from the same sample in a study of blood T cell repertoires in COVID-19. The protocol was immunoSEQ multiplex PCR, while the TCRdb copy is restricted to in-frame clones and leaves out a portion. The table lists a few hundred thousand clones, about 90% of them singletons. Sequenced: peripheral blood. The receptors derive from a man younger than 30 who had recovered from COVID-19.

This clone showed up just a few times. The chain combines TRBV14 with TRBJ2-5; 9 nucleotides match TRBD2. The CDR3 length is 15 residues. V shed 5 bases, J shed 5 bases, and the junction held 9 bases outside the gene matches. CDR1 and CDR2 (germline): SGHDN, FVKESK. The CDR3 region is CASSVQRGAWETQYF. Written as DNA, the CDR3 is TGTGCCAGCAGCGTCCAGCGGGGGGCCTGGGAGACCCAGTACTTC.

V gene TRBV5-1 combines with J gene TRBJ2-1; TRBD2 matches 11 bases. The V segment lost 5 bases and the J segment 8 bases; nucleotides outside the gene matches: 6. The CDR3 spans 14 residues. Per germline, CDR1 SGHRS and CDR2 YFSETQ. The CDR3 loop is CASRGTSGRHEQFF. The CDR3 region has the DNA TGCGCCAGCAGAGGGACTAGCGGAAGGCATGAGCAGTTCTTC.

V gene TRBV27 combines with J gene TRBJ1-5, with 8 bases that match TRBD1. Per the germline V gene, CDR1 is MNHEY and CDR2 is SMNVEV (reference sequence). This CDR3 is built from 16 residues. The trim removed 10 bases at V and 0 bases at J, leaving 11 bases unmatched. CDR3 DNA sequence: TGTGCCACCAGGGGGCATCGCCCCAATAGCAATCAGCCCCAGCATTTT. Translated: CATRGHRPNSNQPQHF.

The V call is TRBV4-3, the J call TRBJ1-2; D is ambiguous. Trimming removed 1 base at V and 6 bases at J, with 12 bases between. From germline, CDR1 is LGHNA and CDR2 YSLEER. This CDR3 comprises 14 residues. The CDR3 sequence: CASSQVNAGDGYTF. The CDR3 bases are TGCGCCAGCAGCCAAGTTAACGCCGGGGATGGCTACACCTTC.

The gene calls are TRBV9 and TRBJ1-2, with D possibly TRBD1 on 6 matching bases. The CDR3 covers 21 residues. The germline CDR1 and CDR2 sequences are SGDLS and YYNGEE. V gave up 0 bases and J gave up 4 bases, with 31 bases separating them. The CDR3 DNA is TGTGCCAGCAGCGTAGTCCCCACACTTGGGGGCGCCCAGGCTTTCTCCTATGGCTACACCTTC. Amino acid sequence: CASSVVPTLGGAQAFSYGYTF.

The chain uses TRBV4-1 and TRBJ2-1; D is possibly TRBD1 (7 bases). With 2 bases removed from V and 4 bases from J, the gap between germline ends came to 15 bases. This CDR3 spans 16 amino acids. Looked up from germline, CDR1 is MGHRA and CDR2 is YSYEKL. The CDR3 region has the DNA TGCGCCAGCAGCCAAACTTCGGCAGGGGGGTACAATGAGCAGTTCTTC. Residues: CASSQTSAGGYNEQFF.

CDR3 residues: CAWSGGSYGYTF. The DNA of the CDR3 is TGTGCCTGGAGTGGGGGCTCCTATGGCTACACCTTC. The chain combines TRBV30 with TRBJ1-2, with TRBD1 as a possible D gene (5 bases). The CDR3 has 12 residues. The V and J ends lost 1 base and 4 bases respectively, with 7 bases between them. Germline lookup yields CDR1 GTSNPN and CDR2 SVGIG (reference sequence).

V usage is TRBV27 and J usage is TRBJ1-6; possibly TRBD1 for D (5 bases). The germline CDR1 and CDR2 sequences are MNHEY and SMNVEV (reference sequence). The CDR3 sequence is 16 residues long. V lost 3 bases to trimming and J lost 9 bases, with 18 bases between them. The CDR3 nucleotides read TGTGCCAGCAGTTTTGGGGGGAGGCTACAGAGTTCACCCCTCCACTTT. It is translated as CASSFGGRLQSSPLHF.

The chain employs TRBV18 and TRBJ2-7; no clear D gene. This CDR3 is 14 amino acids long. Trimming removed 0 bases at V and 7 bases at J, with 13 bases between. The germline V gene has CDR1 KGHSH and CDR2 LQKENI. The CDR3 DNA follows: TGTGCCAGCTCACCACCGGGCAGGTTGAAAGAGCAGTACTTC. Translated: CASSPPGRLKEQYF.

The rearrangement links TRBV29-1 to TRBJ2-1; 10 bases align to TRBD2. The length of the CDR3 is 19 residues. Germline lookup yields CDR1 SQVTM and CDR2 ANQGSEA. Trimming at V came to 6 bases and at J to 6 bases, leaving 23 bases not matched to a gene. The CDR3 DNA reads TGCAGCGTCCCGTCGACTAGCGGGCTAGGGGCCAACAATGTCAATGAGCAGTTCTTC. Its translation is CSVPSTSGLGANNVNEQFF.

V and J are TRBV28 and TRBJ1-2; weak D call: TRBD1 (6 bases). CDR1 is MDHEN, CDR2 SYDVKM, per germline. This CDR3 has 15 amino acids. The V end lost 7 bases, the J end lost 3 bases, and 18 bases lay between the germline ends. The CDR3 region has the DNA TGTGCCAGCACTACAGGGTCTGGGGGTGACTATGGCTACACCTTC. This encodes CASTTGSGGDYGYTF.

The chain has TRBV11-2 and TRBJ2-7; D unclear. In germline, CDR1 is SGHAT, CDR2 FQNNGV. The CDR3 runs 12 residues. The ends were cut back, 1 base at V and 5 bases at J, with 6 bases in the middle. The CDR3: CASSLVENEQYF. The CDR3 DNA sequence: TGTGCCAGCAGCTTAGTAGAGAACGAGCAGTACTTC.

The chain has TRBV18 and TRBJ2-7, with TRBD1 matching over 8 bases. V was clipped by 4 bases and J by 0 bases; unmatched bases: 8. The CDR3 spans 16 residues. Germline V gene data show CDR1 as KGHSH and CDR2 as LQKENI. The CDR3 is CASSLTGGRSSYEQYF. CDR3 sequence (DNA): TGTGCCAGCTCACTAACAGGGGGTCGAAGCTCCTACGAGCAGTACTTC.

This rearrangement joins TRBV7-9 to TRBJ1-2; D is unclear. This CDR3 region has 14 residues. Trimming stripped 5 bases from V and 4 bases from J, with 14 bases between. Germline CDR1 SEHNR, CDR2 FQNEAQ (reference sequence). The CDR3 protein is CASSPATVSYGYTF. The CDR3 DNA is TGTGCCAGCAGCCCCGCTACAGTGTCCTATGGCTACACCTTC.

This clone was observed once. The chain couples TRBV21-1 to TRBJ2-7; the table's TRBD2 call for D was not verified on the DNA. TRBV21-1 constitutes a pseudogene. CDR3 length: 17 residues. CDR3 amino acids: CASSNAGLADSSYEQYF. DNA for the CDR3: TGTGCCAGCAGCAACGCTGGCCTAGCGGACAGCTCCTACGAGCAGTACTTC.

This clone showed up just once. The chain is built from TRBV10-2 and TRBJ1-1; D call uncertain. CDR1 and CDR2 from the germline V gene are WSHSY and SAAADI. V dropped 5 bases and J dropped 0 bases, with 10 bases sitting between them. This CDR3 spans 14 amino acids. The CDR3 coding sequence is TGCGCCAGCAGTCCCGGGAGGCTGAACACTGAAGCTTTCTTT. Its translation: CASSPGRLNTEAFF.

The chain combines TRBV19 with TRBJ2-7; 10 bases map to TRBD2. Trimming took 6 bases from V and 2 from J; bases not matched to a gene: 16. This CDR3 contains 18 residues. In germline, CDR1 is LNHDA, CDR2 SQIVND (reference sequence). CDR3 protein: CASSEIAGGTTIPYEQYF. The CDR3 DNA follows: TGTGCCAGTAGCGAAATAGCGGGAGGTACCACTATACCCTACGAGCAGTACTTC. Full variable domain (remainder filled in from reference TRBV19 and TRBJ2-7): DGGITQSPKYLFRKEGQNVTLSCEQNLNHDAMYWYRQDPGQGLRLIYYSQIVNDFQKGDIAEGYSVSREKKESFPLTVTSAQKNPTAFYLCASSEIAGGTTIPYEQYFGPGTRLTVT.

This chain connects TRBV12-3 or TRBV12-4 to TRBJ2-3; D is unresolved. V was trimmed by 3 bases and J by 6 bases, leaving 7 bases between them. The CDR3 has 12 residues. The CDR3 protein is CASSFFGDTQYF. CDR3 sequence (DNA): TGTGCCAGCAGTTTTTTCGGGGATACGCAGTATTTT.

The V gene is TRBV5-1, the J gene TRBJ2-7; no definite D call. CDR1 is SGHRS and CDR2 is YFSETQ in the germline V gene. V lost 0 bases and J 0 bases, leaving 13 bases between the germline ends. The CDR3 has 16 amino acids. CDR3 in DNA: TGCGCCAGCAGCTTGGACGGTTCCTCCTACTCCTACGAGCAGTACTTC. Translated: CASSLDGSSYSYEQYF.

J is TRBJ2-3 and V is TRBV5-4, with a weak D call TRBD1 (5 bases). The V end lost 2 bases, the J end lost 4 bases, and 5 bases lay between the germline ends. Looked up from germline, CDR1 is SGHNT and CDR2 is YYREEE (reference sequence). The CDR3 runs to 12 residues. CDR3 region: CASSLGADTQYF. CDR3 coding DNA: TGTGCCAGCAGCTTAGGGGCAGATACGCAGTATTTT.

This clone was detected once. This sequence joins TRBV7-2 and TRBJ2-1; 7 bases match TRBD2. The CDR3 runs to 17 residues. The trim removed 4 bases at V and 2 bases at J, leaving 11 bases unmatched. Germline-derived CDR1 and CDR2 are SGHTA and FQGNSA. Here the CDR3 reads CASSSTPPGLAYNEQFF. CDR3 DNA sequence: TGTGCCAGCAGCTCTACCCCCCCCGGACTAGCCTACAATGAGCAGTTCTTC.

This chain joins TRBV4-1 and TRBJ2-7; D is possibly TRBD1 (5 bases). From germline, CDR1 is MGHRA and CDR2 YSYEKL. CDR3 length: 14 residues. V dropped 0 bases and J dropped 2 bases, with 8 bases sitting between them. For the CDR3, the DNA is TGCGCCAGCAGCCAAGAATCCAGGGCCTACGAGCAGTACTTC. It encodes CASSQESRAYEQYF.

V is TRBV6-1 and J is TRBJ2-1; D unclear. This CDR3 is built from 11 residues. Per germline, CDR1 MNHNS and CDR2 SASEGT. Trimming pared 6 bases from V and 5 bases from J, leaving 5 bases between. Here the CDR3 DNA reads TGTGCCAGCAGGGCAAACAATGAGCAGTTCTTC. This gives the protein CASRANNEQFF.

The chain couples TRBV7-2 to TRBJ1-2; 8 nucleotides align to TRBD1. The CDR3 spans 15 residues. The germline V gene has CDR1 SGHTA and CDR2 FQGNSA. The J segment lost 4 bases and the V segment lost 5 bases, leaving 9 bases of the junction unmatched. The DNA for the CDR3 is TGTGCCAGCAGCACCCAGACGGGACAGGCCTATGGCTACACCTTC. It is translated as CASSTQTGQAYGYTF.